This is a list of T cell receptor beta chains from one sample in a study of blood T cell repertoires in COVID-19. Assay used: immunoSEQ multiplex PCR; TCRdb lists only in-frame clones, some missing. The repertoire includes about 390,000 clones, about 83% of them detected once, and roughly a tenth sits in the top ten. Sequences were obtained from PBMCs or T cells enriched from blood (not recorded which). The receptor set was obtained from a woman aged 45-60 years who had recovered from COVID-19. Each CDR3 is given with its conserved first and last residue. The order of the fields is D gene, V gene, clone size, J gene, CDR3 protein, CDR3 DNA. The D gene is left open where the match is weak. The listing skips clone size in some rows; elsewhere it reads once, few, many or a size class.

d_gene: NA
v_gene: TRBV10-3
abundance: NA
j_gene: TRBJ2-1
CDR3aa: CAISEVGLSYNEQFF
CDR3nt: TGTGCCATCAGTGAGGTGGGACTTTCATACAATGAGCAGTTCTTC

d_gene: NA
v_gene: TRBV11-2
abundance: NA
j_gene: TRBJ2-7
CDR3aa: CASSPPFVAHYEQYF
CDR3nt: TGTGCCAGCAGCCCGCCGTTTGTGGCTCACTACGAGCAGTACTTC

d_gene: TRBD1
v_gene: TRBV5-1
abundance: NA
j_gene: TRBJ2-7
CDR3aa: CASSRGTGAYEQYF
CDR3nt: TGCGCCAGCAGCAGAGGGACAGGAGCCTACGAGCAGTACTTC

d_gene: NA
v_gene: TRBV9
abundance: NA
j_gene: TRBJ2-7
CDR3aa: CASSVDLDRDYEQYF
CDR3nt: TGTGCCAGCAGCGTAGACCTGGACAGAGACTACGAGCAGTACTTC

d_gene: NA
v_gene: TRBV2
abundance: few
j_gene: TRBJ2-7
CDR3aa: CASSEAGQEQYF
CDR3nt: TGTGCCAGCAGTGAAGCCGGACAGGAGCAGTACTTC

d_gene: NA
v_gene: TRBV3-1/TRBV3-2
abundance: NA
j_gene: TRBJ2-1
CDR3aa: CASSQVDGGPNNEQFF
CDR3nt: TGTGCCAGCAGCCAAGTAGACGGGGGGCCCAACAATGAGCAGTTCTTC

d_gene: TRBD1
v_gene: TRBV5-5
abundance: NA
j_gene: TRBJ1-3
CDR3aa: CASSTQGGQTGNTIYF
CDR3nt: TGTGCCAGCAGCACCCAAGGGGGACAGACTGGAAACACCATATATTTT

d_gene: NA
v_gene: TRBV28
abundance: NA
j_gene: TRBJ2-1
CDR3aa: CASSSNEQFF
CDR3nt: TGTGCCAGCAGTTCTAATGAGCAGTTCTTC

d_gene: NA
v_gene: TRBV14
abundance: NA
j_gene: TRBJ2-7
CDR3aa: CASSQSLATYEQYF
CDR3nt: TGTGCCAGCAGCCAGTCGCTAGCTACTTACGAGCAGTACTTC

d_gene: NA
v_gene: TRBV11-2
abundance: NA
j_gene: TRBJ1-5
CDR3aa: CASSWTDNQPQHF
CDR3nt: TGTGCCAGCAGTTGGACAGACAATCAGCCCCAGCATTTT

d_gene: TRBD2
v_gene: TRBV7-8
abundance: once
j_gene: TRBJ2-1
CDR3aa: CASSSLAGEYEQFF
CDR3nt: TGTGCCAGCAGCTCACTAGCGGGGGAATATGAGCAGTTCTTC

d_gene: TRBD1
v_gene: TRBV6-5
abundance: once
j_gene: TRBJ2-7
CDR3aa: CASSYRTGGYEQYF
CDR3nt: TGTGCCAGCAGTTACAGGACAGGGGGCTACGAGCAGTACTTC

d_gene: TRBD2
v_gene: TRBV27
abundance: NA
j_gene: TRBJ2-7
CDR3aa: CASSLTSVPYEQYF
CDR3nt: TGTGCCAGCAGTTTAACTAGCGTCCCCTACGAGCAGTACTTC

d_gene: NA
v_gene: TRBV5-8
abundance: few
j_gene: TRBJ1-5
CDR3aa: CASSLGEAQGQPQHF
CDR3nt: TGTGCCAGCAGCCTGGGGGAGGCCCAGGGTCAGCCCCAGCATTTT

d_gene: NA
v_gene: TRBV9
abundance: NA
j_gene: TRBJ2-1
CDR3aa: CASSVESGGSVFGEQFF
CDR3nt: TGTGCCAGCAGCGTAGAGTCGGGGGGCTCGGTCTTCGGTGAGCAGTTCTTC

d_gene: NA
v_gene: TRBV4-1
abundance: few
j_gene: TRBJ1-3
CDR3aa: CASSQVTTSGNTIYF
CDR3nt: TGCGCCAGCAGCCAAGTGACAACCTCTGGAAACACCATATATTTT

d_gene: TRBD1
v_gene: TRBV30
abundance: NA
j_gene: TRBJ1-1
CDR3aa: CARSGDRGEGTEAFF
CDR3nt: TGTGCCCGCTCGGGTGACAGGGGCGAGGGCACTGAAGCTTTCTTT

d_gene: TRBD2
v_gene: TRBV7-9
abundance: NA
j_gene: TRBJ2-7
CDR3aa: CASSALAGPSYEQYF
CDR3nt: TGTGCCAGCAGCGCACTAGCGGGTCCGTCCTACGAGCAGTACTTC

d_gene: NA
v_gene: TRBV19
abundance: NA
j_gene: TRBJ2-7
CDR3aa: CASSRGDRSSEQYF
CDR3nt: TGTGCCAGCTCCCGGGGGGACAGGTCCTCCGAGCAGTACTTC

d_gene: NA
v_gene: TRBV7-2
abundance: NA
j_gene: TRBJ1-5
CDR3aa: CASSTEGVVRQPQHF
CDR3nt: TGTGCCAGCAGCACCGAAGGGGTAGTAAGACAGCCCCAGCATTTT

d_gene: NA
v_gene: TRBV27
abundance: NA
j_gene: TRBJ1-6
CDR3aa: CASSLSLRSPLHF
CDR3nt: TGTGCCAGCAGTTTATCTCTCAGGTCACCCCTCCACTTT

d_gene: TRBD1
v_gene: TRBV27
abundance: once
j_gene: TRBJ2-7
CDR3aa: CASSLKGQGYEQYF
CDR3nt: TGTGCCAGCAGTTTAAAGGGACAGGGCTACGAGCAGTACTTC

d_gene: TRBD2
v_gene: TRBV4-3
abundance: NA
j_gene: TRBJ2-2
CDR3aa: CASSQDRLAGKLGELFF
CDR3nt: TGCGCCAGCAGCCAAGATCGACTAGCGGGGAAGCTCGGGGAGCTGTTTTTT

d_gene: NA
v_gene: TRBV2
abundance: NA
j_gene: TRBJ1-5
CDR3aa: CASRPGNQPQHF
CDR3nt: TGTGCCAGCCGGCCAGGGAATCAGCCCCAGCATTTT

d_gene: TRBD1
v_gene: TRBV27
abundance: NA
j_gene: TRBJ1-2
CDR3aa: CASSTGTGGTYGYTF
CDR3nt: TGTGCCAGCAGTACCGGGACAGGGGGGACCTATGGCTACACCTTC

d_gene: NA
v_gene: TRBV19
abundance: NA
j_gene: TRBJ2-7
CDR3aa: CASAQEGNYEQYF
CDR3nt: TGTGCCAGTGCCCAGGAGGGAAACTACGAGCAGTACTTC

d_gene: NA
v_gene: TRBV5-5
abundance: few
j_gene: TRBJ2-5
CDR3aa: CASSSTLAETQYF
CDR3nt: TGTGCCAGCAGCTCGACCCTAGCTGAGACCCAGTACTTC

d_gene: NA
v_gene: TRBV7-8
abundance: NA
j_gene: TRBJ1-2
CDR3aa: CASSLVEVLSAGYTF
CDR3nt: TGTGCCAGCAGCTTAGTCGAGGTTCTTTCTGCCGGCTACACCTTC

d_gene: NA
v_gene: TRBV19
abundance: NA
j_gene: TRBJ1-5
CDR3aa: CASTTNGVGSNQPQHF
CDR3nt: TGTGCCAGTACCACGAACGGGGTAGGGAGTAATCAGCCCCAGCATTTT

d_gene: NA
v_gene: TRBV6-2/TRBV6-3
abundance: NA
j_gene: TRBJ1-5
CDR3aa: CASSYSMGQNQPQHF
CDR3nt: TGTGCCAGCAGTTACTCGATGGGGCAGAATCAGCCCCAGCATTTT

d_gene: NA
v_gene: TRBV18
abundance: NA
j_gene: TRBJ2-5
CDR3aa: CASSRGGIETQYF
CDR3nt: TGTGCCAGCTCAAGGGGGGGGATCGAGACCCAGTACTTC

d_gene: NA
v_gene: TRBV9
abundance: NA
j_gene: TRBJ2-3
CDR3aa: CASSVGSPARDTQYF
CDR3nt: TGTGCCAGCAGCGTAGGGAGCCCGGCGCGAGATACGCAGTATTTT

d_gene: TRBD2
v_gene: TRBV2
abundance: NA
j_gene: TRBJ2-7
CDR3aa: CASTLLAGASYEQYF
CDR3nt: TGTGCCAGCACTCTTCTAGCGGGGGCCTCCTACGAGCAGTACTTC

d_gene: NA
v_gene: TRBV20-1
abundance: NA
j_gene: TRBJ2-7
CDR3aa: CSASRTTNEQYF
CDR3nt: TGCAGTGCTAGTCGCACCACTAACGAGCAGTACTTC

d_gene: NA
v_gene: TRBV15
abundance: few
j_gene: TRBJ1-3
CDR3aa: CATSRGLSGNTIYF
CDR3nt: TGTGCCACCAGCAGGGGCCTCTCTGGAAACACCATATATTTT

d_gene: NA
v_gene: TRBV7-2
abundance: NA
j_gene: TRBJ1-2
CDR3aa: CASSSPTAYGYTF
CDR3nt: TGTGCCAGCAGCTCGCCGACAGCCTATGGCTACACCTTC

d_gene: NA
v_gene: TRBV11-3
abundance: NA
j_gene: TRBJ1-2
CDR3aa: CASSLGGGDGYTF
CDR3nt: TGTGCCAGCAGCTTAGGGGGGGGAGATGGCTACACCTTC

d_gene: TRBD1
v_gene: TRBV6-1
abundance: once
j_gene: TRBJ1-1
CDR3aa: CASSEVLRQGGTEAFF
CDR3nt: TGTGCCAGCAGTGAGGTTCTGCGACAGGGAGGCACTGAAGCTTTCTTT

d_gene: TRBD1
v_gene: TRBV24-1
abundance: NA
j_gene: TRBJ1-1
CDR3aa: CATRTGNEHSEAFF
CDR3nt: TGTGCCACCAGGACAGGGAATGAACACTCTGAAGCTTTCTTT

d_gene: NA
v_gene: TRBV6-1
abundance: NA
j_gene: TRBJ2-1
CDR3aa: CASSEGLGAQRQYNEQFF
CDR3nt: TGTGCCAGCAGTGAAGGTTTGGGGGCCCAGCGGCAGTACAATGAGCAGTTCTTC

d_gene: NA
v_gene: TRBV9
abundance: NA
j_gene: TRBJ1-6
CDR3aa: CASSVAGQGGNSPLHF
CDR3nt: TGTGCCAGCAGCGTAGCTGGGCAGGGCGGTAATTCACCCCTCCACTTT

d_gene: TRBD1
v_gene: TRBV27
abundance: NA
j_gene: TRBJ2-1
CDR3aa: CASSLTGPSYNEQFF
CDR3nt: TGTGCCAGCAGCCTGACAGGGCCGTCCTACAATGAGCAGTTCTTC

d_gene: TRBD1
v_gene: TRBV5-6
abundance: few
j_gene: TRBJ2-7
CDR3aa: CASSFFTSGQGVYEQYF
CDR3nt: TGTGCCAGCAGCTTCTTTACCTCGGGACAGGGGGTCTACGAGCAGTACTTC

d_gene: NA
v_gene: TRBV7-3
abundance: once
j_gene: TRBJ2-7
CDR3aa: CARDSRGSSYEQYF
CDR3nt: TGTGCCAGGGACTCACGTGGGAGCTCCTACGAGCAGTACTTC

d_gene: NA
v_gene: TRBV29-1
abundance: few
j_gene: TRBJ1-5
CDR3aa: CSVEAGENQPQHF
CDR3nt: TGCAGCGTTGAAGCAGGGGAGAATCAGCCCCAGCATTTT

d_gene: NA
v_gene: TRBV3-1/TRBV3-2
abundance: NA
j_gene: TRBJ1-2
CDR3aa: CASSPVPGYGYTF
CDR3nt: TGTGCCAGCAGCCCTGTTCCCGGGTACGGCTACACCTTC

d_gene: NA
v_gene: TRBV20-1
abundance: NA
j_gene: TRBJ2-3
CDR3aa: CSARRSDTQYF
CDR3nt: TGCAGTGCGAGGAGGTCAGATACGCAGTATTTT

d_gene: NA
v_gene: TRBV3-1/TRBV3-2
abundance: few
j_gene: TRBJ1-1
CDR3aa: CASRPTYRDTMNTEAFF
CDR3nt: TGTGCCAGCAGGCCTACCTACAGGGATACCATGAACACTGAAGCTTTCTTT

d_gene: NA
v_gene: TRBV2
abundance: NA
j_gene: TRBJ1-6
CDR3aa: CASSERQGSNSPLHF
CDR3nt: TGTGCCAGCAGTGAGAGGCAGGGATCTAATTCACCCCTCCACTTT